This T cell receptor beta chain was identified during a study of response to subunit inactivated influenza vaccine. Study findings and constraints: There was a suggestion from the authors that each seasonal influenza vaccination recruits few new T cells.

TCRdb re-called the RT-PCR reads through MiXCR, storing one row per CDR3 protein. The table has roughly 700,000 distinct CDR3 sequences, 15% to 18% seen once; the top ten hold 9.5% to 13%. The V end lost 0 bases, the J end lost 3 bases, and 3 bases lay between the germline ends. Germline V gene data show CDR1 as SGHTA and CDR2 as FQGTGA. The CDR3 totals 13 residues. Comments on this clonotype: What it binds is not known.

The material was PBMCs from blood, obtained 11 to 12 days after vaccination. The sequence came from a man aged 45 to 65 who received an inactivated influenza vaccine. V gene TRBV7-3 combines with J gene TRBJ1-5; D is unresolved. The CDR3 loop is CASSLTLNQPQHF. Here the CDR3 DNA reads TGTGCCAGCAGCTTAACACTCAATCAGCCCCAGCATTTT.